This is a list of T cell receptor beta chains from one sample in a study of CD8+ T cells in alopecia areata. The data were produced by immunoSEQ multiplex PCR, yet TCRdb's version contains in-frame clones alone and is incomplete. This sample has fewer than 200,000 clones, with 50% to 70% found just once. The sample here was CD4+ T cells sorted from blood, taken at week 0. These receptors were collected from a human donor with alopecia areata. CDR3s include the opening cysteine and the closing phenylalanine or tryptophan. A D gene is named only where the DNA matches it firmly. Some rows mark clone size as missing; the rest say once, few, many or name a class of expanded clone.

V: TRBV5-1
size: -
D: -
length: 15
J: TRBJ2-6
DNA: TGCGCCAGCAGCTTCCCTCTGCTCGGGGCCAACGTCCTGACTTTC
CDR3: CASSFPLLGANVLTF

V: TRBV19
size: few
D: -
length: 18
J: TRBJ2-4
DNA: TGTGCCAGTAGTATTACCGCCGGCCCCCCCGGAGCCAAAAACATTCAGTACTTC
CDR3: CASSITAGPPGAKNIQYF

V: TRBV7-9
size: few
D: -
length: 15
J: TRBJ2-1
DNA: TGTGCCAGCAGCTTACCTCTTTCCCGCTACAATGAGCAGTTCTTC
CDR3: CASSLPLSRYNEQFF

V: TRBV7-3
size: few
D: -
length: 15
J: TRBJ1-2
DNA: TGTGCCAGCAGCTTAACGGGATTGGGGGACTATGGCTACACCTTC
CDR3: CASSLTGLGDYGYTF

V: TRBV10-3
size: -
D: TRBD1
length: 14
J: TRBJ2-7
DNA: TGTGCCATCAGTGGACAGGGGGTAAACTACGAGCAGTACTTC
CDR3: CAISGQGVNYEQYF

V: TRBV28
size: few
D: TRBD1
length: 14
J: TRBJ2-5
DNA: TGTGCCAGCAGTCCCGCGGGACAGGGAGAGACCCAGTACTTC
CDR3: CASSPAGQGETQYF

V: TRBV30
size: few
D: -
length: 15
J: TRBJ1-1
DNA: TGTGCCTGGAGCCGTCTAGGGGGGGTGAACACTGAAGCTTTCTTT
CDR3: CAWSRLGGVNTEAFF

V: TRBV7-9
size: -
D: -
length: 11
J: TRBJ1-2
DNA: TGTGCCAGCAGCTTAGTCGCAGGCTACACCTTC
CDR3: CASSLVAGYTF

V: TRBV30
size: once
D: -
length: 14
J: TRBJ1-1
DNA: TGTGCCTGGAGTGTCCGATCAGTGAACACTGAAGCTTTCTTT
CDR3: CAWSVRSVNTEAFF

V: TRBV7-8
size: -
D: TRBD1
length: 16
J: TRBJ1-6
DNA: TGTGCCAGCAGCACCGGGACAGGGGGCTATAATTCACCCCTCCACTTT
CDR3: CASSTGTGGYNSPLHF

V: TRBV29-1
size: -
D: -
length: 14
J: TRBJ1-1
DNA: TGCAGCGTTGAGACTACGACAGGAATCACTGAAGCTTTCTTT
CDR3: CSVETTTGITEAFF

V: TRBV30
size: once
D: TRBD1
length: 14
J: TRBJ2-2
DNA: TGTGCCTGGAGTCTACCCGGGACAGACGGGGAGCTGTTTTTT
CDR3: CAWSLPGTDGELFF

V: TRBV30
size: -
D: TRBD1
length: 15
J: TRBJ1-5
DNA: TGTGCCTGGGGCGGGGACAGGCTAAGCAATCAGCCCCAGCATTTT
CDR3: CAWGGDRLSNQPQHF

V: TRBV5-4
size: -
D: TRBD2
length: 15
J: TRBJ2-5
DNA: TGTGCCAGCAGCTTGGCCAGGGCGGGGGGAGAGACCCAGTACTTC
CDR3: CASSLARAGGETQYF

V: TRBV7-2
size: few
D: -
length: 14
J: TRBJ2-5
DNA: TGTGCCAGCAGCTTGGCCACGCCGGTTGAGACCCAGTACTTC
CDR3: CASSLATPVETQYF

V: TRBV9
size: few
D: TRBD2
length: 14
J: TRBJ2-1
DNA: TGTGCCAGCAGCGCAAATCCAGGGAGGGATGAGCAGTTCTTC
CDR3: CASSANPGRDEQFF

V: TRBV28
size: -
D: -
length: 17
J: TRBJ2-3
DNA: TGTGCCAGCAGAACTTCTGGGATGGCGCCTGGGGCAGATACGCAGTATTTT
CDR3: CASRTSGMAPGADTQYF

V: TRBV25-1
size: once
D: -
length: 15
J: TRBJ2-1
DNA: TGTGCCAGCAGTATGTGGGGGGCCGCCTACAATGAGCAGTTCTTC
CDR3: CASSMWGAAYNEQFF

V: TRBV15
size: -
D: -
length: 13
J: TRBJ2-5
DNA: TGTGCCACCAGCAGAGACAGCCAAGAGACCCAGTACTTC
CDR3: CATSRDSQETQYF

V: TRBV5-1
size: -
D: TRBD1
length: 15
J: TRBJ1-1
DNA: TGCGCCAGCAGCCCTGCCCAGGGGGTGGGCACTGAAGCTTTCTTT
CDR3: CASSPAQGVGTEAFF

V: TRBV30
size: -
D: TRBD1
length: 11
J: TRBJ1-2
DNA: TGTGCCTCCAGACAGGGATACGGCTACACCTTC
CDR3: CASRQGYGYTF

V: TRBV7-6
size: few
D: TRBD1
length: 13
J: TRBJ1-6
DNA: TGTGCCAGCACAAAGGGGGCTCAGTCACCCCTCCACTTT
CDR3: CASTKGAQSPLHF

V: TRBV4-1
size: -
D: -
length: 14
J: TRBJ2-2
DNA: TGCGCCAGCAGCCAAGTTCCCGCCACCGGGGAGCTGTTTTTT
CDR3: CASSQVPATGELFF

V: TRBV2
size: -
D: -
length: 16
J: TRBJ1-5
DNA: TGTGCCAGCAGTTTACCGGTACAGGGAGGCAATCAGCCCCAGCATTTT
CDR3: CASSLPVQGGNQPQHF

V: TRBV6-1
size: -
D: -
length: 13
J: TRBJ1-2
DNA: TGTGCCAGCAGTCAGGACGCTTACTATGGCTACACCTTC
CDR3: CASSQDAYYGYTF

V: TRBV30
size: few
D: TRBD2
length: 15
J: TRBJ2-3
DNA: TGTGCCTGGAGTGTAGCGGGGGGCTCCACAGATACGCAGTATTTT
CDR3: CAWSVAGGSTDTQYF

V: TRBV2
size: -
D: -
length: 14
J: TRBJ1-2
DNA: TGTGCCAGCAACCCGGGGCAGGGGAACTATGGCTACACCTTC
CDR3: CASNPGQGNYGYTF

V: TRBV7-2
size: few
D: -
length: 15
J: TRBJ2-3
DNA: TGTGCCAGCAGCTCACCGAGGCCCGTTGGAGATACGCAGTATTTT
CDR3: CASSSPRPVGDTQYF

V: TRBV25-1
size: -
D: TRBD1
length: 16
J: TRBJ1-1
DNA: TGTGCCAGCAGTGGGCTTTTTTGGACAGGGGTGGCTGAAGCTTTCTTT
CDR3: CASSGLFWTGVAEAFF

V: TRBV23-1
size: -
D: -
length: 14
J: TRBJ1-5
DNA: TGCGCCAGCAGTCAAGCAGGGACGAATCAGCCCCAGCATTTT
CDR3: CASSQAGTNQPQHF

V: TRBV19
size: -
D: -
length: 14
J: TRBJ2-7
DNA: TGTGCCACCCGGATGGGCGGGGGCACCTACGAGCAGTACTTC
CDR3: CATRMGGGTYEQYF

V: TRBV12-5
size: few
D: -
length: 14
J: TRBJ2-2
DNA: TGTGCTAGTGGCTTGGGACAGAACACCGGGGAGCTGTTTTTT
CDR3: CASGLGQNTGELFF

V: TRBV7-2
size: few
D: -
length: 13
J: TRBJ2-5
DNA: TGTGCCAGCAGCTCGGGCTCGGGTTGGACCCAGTACTTC
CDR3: CASSSGSGWTQYF

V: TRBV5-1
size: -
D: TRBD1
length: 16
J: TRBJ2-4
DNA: TGCGCCAGCAGCGGCGGGACAGGGCTCGAAAAAAACATTCAGTACTTC
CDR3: CASSGGTGLEKNIQYF

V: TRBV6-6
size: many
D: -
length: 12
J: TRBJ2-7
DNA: TGTGCCAGCAGCCGGACTTCCTACGAGCAGTACTTC
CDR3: CASSRTSYEQYF

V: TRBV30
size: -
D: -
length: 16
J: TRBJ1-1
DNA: TGTGCCTGGAGTGACTACCGTCCAGGGGTGAACACTGAAGCTTTCTTT
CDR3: CAWSDYRPGVNTEAFF

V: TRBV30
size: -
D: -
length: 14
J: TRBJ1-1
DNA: TGTGCCTGGAGCCTCCTCAGGGGAGGGGCTGAAGCTTTCTTT
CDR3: CAWSLLRGGAEAFF

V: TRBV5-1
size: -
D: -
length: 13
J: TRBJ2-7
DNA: TGCGCCAGCAGTTCCACAGGGTACTACGAGCAGTACTTC
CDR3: CASSSTGYYEQYF

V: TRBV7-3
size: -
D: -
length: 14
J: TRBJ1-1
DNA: TGTGCCAGCAGCTTATCGCTCGGAACCACTGAAGCTTTCTTT
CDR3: CASSLSLGTTEAFF

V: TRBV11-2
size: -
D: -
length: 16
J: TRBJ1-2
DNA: TGTGCCAGCAGCTCAGAGGGACGGCGCGGGCGATATGGCTACACCTTC
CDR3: CASSSEGRRGRYGYTF

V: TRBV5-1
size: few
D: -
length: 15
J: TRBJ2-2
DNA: TGCGCCAGCAGCCCCGACGGGTACAACACCGGGGAGCTGTTTTTT
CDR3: CASSPDGYNTGELFF

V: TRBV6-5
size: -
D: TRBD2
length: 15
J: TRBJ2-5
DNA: TGTGCCAGCAGGGATAGCGGGGGGACAAGGAAGACCCAGTACTTC
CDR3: CASRDSGGTRKTQYF